This TCR beta chain was obtained from a study of T cell repertoires in cytomegalovirus infection. On the study more broadly: In public TCR beta signatures, there were indications of both CMV infection and matching HLA type. Regarding the study as a whole: HLA-C-restricted CMV clonotypes gave the most frequent clonotype in two of eight donors. Pooled public TCR beta family frequency picked out CMV carriers with the relevant HLA.

Each CDR3 protein gets one entry after TCRdb re-called the reads with MiXCR. The data contain 450,000 to 600,000 distinct CDR3 sequences, approximately 10% of them seen just once; the ten biggest clones take up approximately 10%. In its sample, this clonotype was seen a few times. Its antigen is not known. After removal of 5 bases from V and 5 bases from J, the junction contained 13 bases not matched to a gene. The CDR3 has 17 amino acids. Germline CDR1 is SGHAT and CDR2 is FQNNGV. The sequenced material came from PBMCs. The chain links TRBV11-2 to TRBJ2-5, with 11 positions matching TRBD2. This TCR was recovered from a human donor in good health (CMV status not recorded). Some clones in this sample may be carry-over from other donors' samples. Here the CDR3 reads CASSATLLAGVSETQYF. As DNA, the CDR3 is TGTGCCAGCAGCGCAACGCTACTAGCGGGAGTTTCGGAGACCCAGTACTTC.